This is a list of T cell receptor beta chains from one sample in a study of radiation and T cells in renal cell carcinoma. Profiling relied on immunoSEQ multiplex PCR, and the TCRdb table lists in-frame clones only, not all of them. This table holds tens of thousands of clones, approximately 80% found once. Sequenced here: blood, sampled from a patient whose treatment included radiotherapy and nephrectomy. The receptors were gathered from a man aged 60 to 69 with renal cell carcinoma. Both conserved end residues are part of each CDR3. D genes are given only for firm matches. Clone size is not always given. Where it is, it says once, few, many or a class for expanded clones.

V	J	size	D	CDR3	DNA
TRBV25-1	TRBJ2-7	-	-	CASSEFGGGRYEQYF	TGTGCCAGCAGTGAATTCGGTGGGGGGCGCTACGAGCAGTACTTC
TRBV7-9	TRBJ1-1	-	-	CASSFSLTLGANTEAFF	TGTGCCAGCAGCTTCAGTCTCACCCTGGGGGCGAACACTGAAGCTTTCTTT
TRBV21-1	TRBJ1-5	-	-	CASSKTLKGNQPQHF	TGTGCCAGCAGCAAAACATTGAAGGGGAATCAGCCCCAGCATTTT
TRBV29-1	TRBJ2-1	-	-	CSVEDPPQFSYNEQFF	TGCAGCGTTGAAGACCCTCCACAGTTTTCCTACAATGAGCAGTTCTTC
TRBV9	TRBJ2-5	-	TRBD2	CASSVARTSGRAEETQYF	TGTGCCAGCAGCGTAGCTCGGACTAGCGGGAGGGCCGAGGAGACCCAGTACTTC
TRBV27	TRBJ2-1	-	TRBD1	CASRPDRGITYNEQFF	TGTGCCAGCAGGCCCGACAGGGGGATTACCTACAATGAGCAGTTCTTC
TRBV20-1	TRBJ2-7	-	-	CSARVGYEQYF	TGCAGTGCTAGAGTGGGCTACGAGCAGTACTTC
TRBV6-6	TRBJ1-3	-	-	CASSSPRRPSGNTIYF	TGTGCCAGCAGTTCCCCGCGGCGACCCTCTGGAAACACCATATATTTT
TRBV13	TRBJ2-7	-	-	CASSLGLWRATYEQYF	TGTGCCAGCAGCTTAGGCCTTTGGCGGGCTACCTACGAGCAGTACTTC
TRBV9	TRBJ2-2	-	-	CASSVVPTGELFF	TGTGCCAGCAGCGTAGTACCTACCGGGGAGCTGTTTTTT
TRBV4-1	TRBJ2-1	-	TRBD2	CASRLAGSSYNEQFF	TGCGCCAGCAGGCTAGCGGGAAGCTCCTACAATGAGCAGTTCTTC
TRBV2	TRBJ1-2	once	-	CASSAGYGYTF	TGTGCCAGCAGTGCTGGGTACGGCTACACCTTC
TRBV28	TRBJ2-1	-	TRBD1	CASGSGGNEQFF	TGTGCCAGCGGGTCAGGGGGCAATGAGCAGTTCTTC
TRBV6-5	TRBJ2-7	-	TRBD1	CASSYSLQGGSGEQYF	TGTGCCAGCAGTTACAGTCTACAGGGGGGTTCAGGCGAGCAGTACTTC
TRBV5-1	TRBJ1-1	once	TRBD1	CASSLQGAGAFF	TGCGCCAGCAGCTTACAGGGGGCGGGGGCTTTCTTT
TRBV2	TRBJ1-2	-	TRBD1	CASSQMGQTYGYTF	TGTGCCAGTTCCCAAATGGGACAGACTTATGGCTACACCTTC
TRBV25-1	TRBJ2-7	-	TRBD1	CASRASTGGYEQYF	TGTGCCAGCAGAGCTTCGACAGGGGGGTACGAGCAGTACTTC
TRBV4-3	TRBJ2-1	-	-	CASSLRAGSNNEQFF	TGCGCCAGCAGCCTTAGGGCTGGTTCTAACAATGAGCAGTTCTTC